This passage covers 19 T cell receptor beta chains from one sample sequenced in a study of cytomegalovirus exposure and HLA in healthy donors. The primer mix had 60 Vbeta and 13 Jbeta primers. Data came from immunoSEQ multiplex PCR; TCRdb stores just in-frame clones and leaves some out. The sample has more than 150,000 clones, about four fifths seen once. Sequencing input: PBMCs. The receptors stem from a woman aged 25 to 39 in good health and CMV-seronegative.

The chain recombines TRBV29-1 with TRBJ1-4, with D maybe TRBD1 (5 bases). Germline V lookup: CDR1 SQVTM, CDR2 ANQGSEA. The V end lost 7 bases, the J end lost 0 bases, and 15 bases lay between the germline ends. The length of the CDR3 is 15 residues. The CDR3 coding sequence is TGCAGCGCCTGCGGGGGGACGACAACTAATGAAAAACTGTTTTTT. Its translation is CSACGGTTTNEKLFF.

This clone was detected once. The chain has TRBV28 and TRBJ1-4; no clear D. Germline assignment: CDR1 MDHEN and CDR2 SYDVKM. This CDR3 is built from 12 residues. Trimming shortened V by 2 bases and J by 7 bases, and 5 bases separated the two germline ends. This CDR3 is CASSLLLEKLFF. In DNA form, the CDR3 reads TGTGCCAGCAGTTTACTCCTTGAAAAACTGTTTTTT.

The V gene is TRBV4-3, the J gene TRBJ2-5; 8 bases match TRBD1. With V trimmed by 0 bases and J by 3 bases, 3 bases remained unmatched. This CDR3 comprises 15 residues. Germline loops: CDR1 LGHNA, CDR2 YSLEER. The CDR3 coding sequence is TGCGCCAGCAGCCAAGAGGACAGGGCGAAAGAGACCCAGTACTTC. Its protein is CASSQEDRAKETQYF.

The chain has TRBV5-4 and TRBJ1-1, with a weak D call TRBD1 (5 bases). Germline V gene lookup returns CDR1 SGHNT and CDR2 YYREEE (reference sequence). With 0 bases removed from V and 5 bases from J, the gap between germline ends came to 14 bases. The CDR3 has 15 residues. The CDR3 spells CASSLAGTGGTEAFF. The CDR3 region has the DNA TGTGCCAGCAGCTTGGCGGGAACTGGGGGGACTGAAGCTTTCTTT.

This clone appeared once. The chain carries TRBV18 and TRBJ1-1, with 9 nucleotides matching TRBD1. Per the germline V gene, CDR1 is KGHSH and CDR2 is LQKENI. The CDR3 contains 15 residues. V was clipped by 2 bases and J by 1 base; unmatched bases: 2. The CDR3 region has the DNA TGTGCCAGCTCACCAGGGACAGGGACGAACACTGAAGCTTTCTTT. Residues: CASSPGTGTNTEAFF.

CDR3 bases: TGTGCCAGTAGACCAGGAGGGGTGGATGGCAATCAGCCCCAGCATTTT. This translates into CASRPGGVDGNQPQHF. The V and J genes are TRBV27 and TRBJ1-5, with D possibly matching TRBD1 (5 bases). The CDR3 covers 16 residues. Germline V CDR1 and CDR2: MNHEY, SMNVEV (reference sequence). V was shortened by 9 bases and J by 2 bases, with 20 bases between the two germline ends.

V and J are TRBV4-2 and TRBJ2-3; a possible D gene is TRBD2 (5 bases). Trimming left V 1 base short and J 2 bases short, with 13 bases between. Germline loops: CDR1 LGHNA, CDR2 YNFKEQ. The CDR3 consists of 16 residues. This chain's CDR3 is CASSQADSFSTDTQYF. In DNA form, the CDR3 reads TGTGCCAGCAGCCAAGCGGACTCCTTTTCCACAGATACGCAGTATTTT.

The chain combines TRBV18 with TRBJ1-1; D might be TRBD1 (6 bases). Trimming removed 3 bases from V and 4 bases from J, with 12 bases in between. The CDR3 is made up of 14 amino acids. Germline-derived CDR1 and CDR2 are KGHSH and LQKENI. In nucleotides, the CDR3 is TGTGCCAGCTCACCCGAGGGGGTGAGCACTGAAGCTTTCTTT. This sequence encodes CASSPEGVSTEAFF.

V is TRBV10-3 and J is TRBJ1-1, with a tentative D call TRBD1 (6 bases). CDR1 is ENHRY and CDR2 is SYGVKD in the germline V gene. The CDR3 spans 15 residues. V was cut by 0 bases and J by 3 bases, with 11 bases left in between. DNA for the CDR3: TGTGCCATCAGTGAGTCTGGGGGCGGGTACACTGAAGCTTTCTTT. This encodes CAISESGGGYTEAFF.

The chain is built from TRBV5-6 and TRBJ1-6; TRBD1 matches 10 bases. From germline, CDR1 is SGHDT and CDR2 YYEEEE. Unmatched junction bases numbered 4, after V lost 3 bases and J lost 4 bases. The CDR3 length is 16 residues. The CDR3 DNA reads as TGTGCCAGCAGCTCGTGGACAGGGGGTTATAATTCACCCCTCCACTTT. It is translated as CASSSWTGGYNSPLHF.

The genes are TRBV4-1 and TRBJ2-7; weak D call: TRBD2 (5 bases). CDR3 length: 15 amino acids. Germline-derived CDR1 and CDR2 are MGHRA and YSYEKL. Between the trimmed V and J ends, which lost 0 bases and 7 bases, there was a span of 16 bases. The CDR3 nucleotides are TGCGCCAGCAGCCAAGAGAGACTAACAGTGGGGGAGCAGTACTTC. Translated: CASSQERLTVGEQYF.

This chain links TRBV7-9 with TRBJ1-4, with 9 bases identical to TRBD1. The J segment lost 13 bases and the V segment lost 5 bases, leaving 5 bases of the junction unmatched. Per the germline V gene, CDR1 is SEHNR and CDR2 is FQNEAQ (reference sequence). The CDR3 loop spans 12 amino acids. The CDR3 bases are TGTGCCAGCAGCGATAGGGGACAGGGACTGTTTTTT. Protein product: CASSDRGQGLFF.

The genes are TRBV10-2 and TRBJ1-5; D unclear. The CDR3 spans 14 residues. The V and J ends lost 2 bases and 6 bases respectively, with 11 bases between them. Per germline, CDR1 WSHSY and CDR2 SAAADI. This CDR3 reads CASSEMRFSQPQHF. Here the CDR3 DNA reads TGCGCCAGCAGTGAGATGAGGTTCAGTCAGCCCCAGCATTTT.

This clone was counted a few times. The V call is TRBV7-9, the J call TRBJ1-1; a weak D match, TRBD1 (5 bases). V was pared by 3 bases and J by 0 bases, with 8 bases between. The CDR3 runs to 14 residues. From germline, CDR1 is SEHNR and CDR2 FQNEAQ (reference sequence). The CDR3 sequence is CASSFMDMNTEAFF. The CDR3 DNA sequence: TGTGCCAGCAGCTTCATGGACATGAACACTGAAGCTTTCTTT.

The J gene is TRBJ1-1, the V gene TRBV7-6; a weak D match, TRBD1 (6 bases). The length of the CDR3 is 13 residues. Germline CDR1 SGHVS, CDR2 FNYEAQ. V was trimmed by 7 bases and J by 11 bases, leaving 20 bases between them. The CDR3 nucleotides read TGTGCCAGCACCGAAGGGGGGGCGAGGGAGGCTTTCTTT. The encoded protein is CASTEGGAREAFF.

The V call is TRBV12-5, the J call TRBJ1-5, with D perhaps TRBD1 (6 bases). Germline loops: CDR1 LGHNT, CDR2 FRNRAP. The V end lost 0 bases, the J end lost 3 bases, and 18 bases lay between the germline ends. The CDR3 extends over 18 amino acids. CDR3 in DNA: TGTGCTAGTGGTTTGGTACGGGGGGGGGCAGGGAACAATCAGCCCCAGCATTTT. It encodes CASGLVRGGAGNNQPQHF.

This chain connects TRBV6-1 to TRBJ1-4, with D possibly being TRBD1 (6 bases). Germline V gives CDR1 MNHNS, CDR2 SASEGT. The CDR3 runs 15 residues. Trimming removed 4 bases from V and 4 bases from J, with 13 bases in between. The CDR3 loop reads CASSGWTVINEKLFF. CDR3 bases: TGTGCCAGCAGTGGGTGGACAGTTATTAATGAAAAACTGTTTTTT.

V gene TRBV6-1 combines with J gene TRBJ1-2; D not certain. CDR1 is MNHNS and CDR2 is SASEGT in the germline V gene. Trimming pared 8 bases from V and 6 bases from J, leaving 13 bases between. The CDR3 runs to 12 residues. CDR3 bases: TGTGCCAGCTTACCCCTGGCGGATGGCTACACCTTC. Amino acids: CASLPLADGYTF.

The rearrangement links TRBV25-1 to TRBJ2-5; TRBD2 matches 12 bases. Trimming at V came to 5 bases and at J to 4 bases, leaving 5 bases not matched to a gene. The CDR3 has 15 residues. Germline assignment: CDR1 MGHDK and CDR2 SYGVNS. In DNA, the CDR3 is TGTGCCAGCAGTCTGACTAGCGGGGGTGGAGAGACCCAGTACTTC. It specifies CASSLTSGGGETQYF.